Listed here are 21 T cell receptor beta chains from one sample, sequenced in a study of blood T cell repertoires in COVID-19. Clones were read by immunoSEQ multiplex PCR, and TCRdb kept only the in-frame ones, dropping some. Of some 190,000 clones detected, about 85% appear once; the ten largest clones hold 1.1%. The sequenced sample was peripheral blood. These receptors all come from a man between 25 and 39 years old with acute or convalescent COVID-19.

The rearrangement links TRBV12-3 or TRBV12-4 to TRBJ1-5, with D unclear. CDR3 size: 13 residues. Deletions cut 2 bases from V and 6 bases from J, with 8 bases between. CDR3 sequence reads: CASSLNSGQPQHF. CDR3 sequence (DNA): TGTGCCAGCAGTTTAAATAGCGGTCAGCCCCAGCATTTT.

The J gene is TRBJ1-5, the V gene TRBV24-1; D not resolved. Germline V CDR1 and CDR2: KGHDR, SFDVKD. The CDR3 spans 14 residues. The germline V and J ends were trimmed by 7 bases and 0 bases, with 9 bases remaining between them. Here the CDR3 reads CATRVPVSNQPQHF. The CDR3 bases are TGTGCCACCAGAGTCCCGGTTAGCAATCAGCCCCAGCATTTT.

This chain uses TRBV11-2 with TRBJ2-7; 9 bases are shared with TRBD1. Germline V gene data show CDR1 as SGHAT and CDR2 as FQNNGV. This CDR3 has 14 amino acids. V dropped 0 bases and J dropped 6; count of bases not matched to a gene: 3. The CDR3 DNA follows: TGTGCCAGCAGCTTAGATAGGACAGGGGTCGAGCAGTACTTC. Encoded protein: CASSLDRTGVEQYF.

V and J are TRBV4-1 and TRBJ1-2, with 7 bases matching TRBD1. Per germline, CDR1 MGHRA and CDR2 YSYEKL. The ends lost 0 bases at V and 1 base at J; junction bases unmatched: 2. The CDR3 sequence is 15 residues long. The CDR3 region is CASSQEDRFNYGYTF. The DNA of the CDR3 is TGCGCCAGCAGCCAAGAGGACAGGTTTAACTATGGCTACACCTTC.

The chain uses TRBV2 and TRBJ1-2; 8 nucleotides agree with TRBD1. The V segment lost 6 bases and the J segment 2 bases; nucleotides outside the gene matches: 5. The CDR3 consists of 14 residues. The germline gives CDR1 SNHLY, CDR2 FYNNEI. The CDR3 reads CASRPGQENYGYTF. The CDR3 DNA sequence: TGTGCCAGCAGGCCGGGACAGGAGAACTATGGCTACACCTTC.

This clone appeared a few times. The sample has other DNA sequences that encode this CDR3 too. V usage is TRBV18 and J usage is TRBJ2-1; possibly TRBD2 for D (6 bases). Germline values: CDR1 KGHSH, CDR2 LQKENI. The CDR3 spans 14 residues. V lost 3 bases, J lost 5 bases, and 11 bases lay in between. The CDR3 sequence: CASSPLTRNNEQFF. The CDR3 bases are TGTGCCAGCTCACCCCTGACTAGAAACAATGAGCAGTTCTTC.

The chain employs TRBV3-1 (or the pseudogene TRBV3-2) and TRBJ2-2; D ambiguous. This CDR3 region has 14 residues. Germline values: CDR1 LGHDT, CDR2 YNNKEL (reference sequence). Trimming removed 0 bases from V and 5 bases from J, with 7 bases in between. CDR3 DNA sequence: TGTGCCAGCAGCCAAGATCCTCGGACCGGGGAGCTGTTTTTT. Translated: CASSQDPRTGELFF.

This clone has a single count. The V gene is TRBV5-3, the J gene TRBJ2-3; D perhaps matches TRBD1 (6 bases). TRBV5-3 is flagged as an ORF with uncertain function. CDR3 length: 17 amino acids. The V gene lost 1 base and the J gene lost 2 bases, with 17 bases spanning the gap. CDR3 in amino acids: CARSLTPGQTSTDTQYF. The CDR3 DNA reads TGTGCCAGAAGCTTGACTCCGGGACAAACATCCACAGATACGCAGTATTTT.

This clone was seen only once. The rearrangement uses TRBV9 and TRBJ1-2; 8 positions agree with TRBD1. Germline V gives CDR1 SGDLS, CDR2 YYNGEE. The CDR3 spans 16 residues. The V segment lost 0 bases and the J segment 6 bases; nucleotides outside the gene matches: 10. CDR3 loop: CASSVEGQGLLNGYTF. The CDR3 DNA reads TGTGCCAGCAGCGTAGAAGGACAGGGCCTCCTCAATGGCTACACCTTC.

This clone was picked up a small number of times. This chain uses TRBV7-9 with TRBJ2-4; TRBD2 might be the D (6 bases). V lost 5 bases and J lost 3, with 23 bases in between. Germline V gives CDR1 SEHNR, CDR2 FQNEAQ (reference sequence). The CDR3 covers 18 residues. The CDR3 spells CASSPRVGTPGGKNIQYF. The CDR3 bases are TGTGCCAGCAGCCCACGAGTGGGTACCCCCGGGGGCAAAAACATTCAGTACTTC.

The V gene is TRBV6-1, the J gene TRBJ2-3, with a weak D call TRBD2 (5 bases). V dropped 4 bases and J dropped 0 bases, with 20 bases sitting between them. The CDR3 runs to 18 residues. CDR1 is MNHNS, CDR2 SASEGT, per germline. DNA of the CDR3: TGTGCCAGCAGTGTAGTAGGGCCTCTTGAGGGTAGCACAGATACGCAGTATTTT. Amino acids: CASSVVGPLEGSTDTQYF.

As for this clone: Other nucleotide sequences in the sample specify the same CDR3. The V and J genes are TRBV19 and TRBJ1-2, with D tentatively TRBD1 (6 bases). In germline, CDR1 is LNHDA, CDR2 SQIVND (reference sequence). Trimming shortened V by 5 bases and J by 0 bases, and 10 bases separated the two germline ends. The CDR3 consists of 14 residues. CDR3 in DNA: TGTGCCAGTAGTGCCCAGGGGACTAACTATGGCTACACCTTC. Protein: CASSAQGTNYGYTF.

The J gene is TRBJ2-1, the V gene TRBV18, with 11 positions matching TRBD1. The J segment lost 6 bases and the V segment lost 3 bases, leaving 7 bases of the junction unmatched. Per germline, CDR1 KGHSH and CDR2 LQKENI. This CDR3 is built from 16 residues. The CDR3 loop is CASSPSTGTGGNEQFF. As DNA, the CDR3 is TGTGCCAGCTCACCGTCGACCGGGACAGGGGGCAATGAGCAGTTCTTC.

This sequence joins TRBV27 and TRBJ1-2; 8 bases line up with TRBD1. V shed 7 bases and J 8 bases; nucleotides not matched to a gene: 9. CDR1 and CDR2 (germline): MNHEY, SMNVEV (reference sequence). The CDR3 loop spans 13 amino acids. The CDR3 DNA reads TGTGCCAGCACCTTACGACAGGGGTTGGGCTACACCTTC. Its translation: CASTLRQGLGYTF.

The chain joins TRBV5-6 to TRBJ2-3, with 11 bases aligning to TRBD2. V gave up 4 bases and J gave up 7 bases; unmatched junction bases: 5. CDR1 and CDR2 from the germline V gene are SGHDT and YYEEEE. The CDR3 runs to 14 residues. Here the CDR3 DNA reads TGTGCCAGCAGCGATAGCGGGGGGGGAAATACGCAGTATTTT. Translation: CASSDSGGGNTQYF.

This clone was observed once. CDR3 amino acids: CASSRRDRRLFHNEQFF. The CDR3 DNA sequence: TGCGCCAGCAGCCGCCGGGACAGAAGGTTGTTCCACAATGAGCAGTTCTTC. J is TRBJ2-1 and V is TRBV5-1, with 7 bases that match TRBD1. The V segment lost 4 bases and the J segment 5 bases; nucleotides outside the gene matches: 15. Germline V lookup: CDR1 SGHRS, CDR2 YFSETQ. The CDR3 consists of 17 residues. Together with reference TRBV5-1 and TRBJ2-1, the CDR3 gives the full variable domain: KAGVTQTPRYLIKTRGQQVTLSCSPISGHRSVSWYQQTPGQGLQFLFEYFSETQRNKGNFPGRFSGRQFSNSRSEMNVSTLELGDSALYLCASSRRDRRLFHNEQFFGPGTRLTVL.

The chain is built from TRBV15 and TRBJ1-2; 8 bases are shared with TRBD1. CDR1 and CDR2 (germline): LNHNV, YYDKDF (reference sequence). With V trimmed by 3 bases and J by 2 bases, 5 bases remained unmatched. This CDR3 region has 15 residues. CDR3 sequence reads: CATSSIRTGNYGYTF. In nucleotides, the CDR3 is TGTGCCACCAGCAGTATCCGGACAGGGAACTATGGCTACACCTTC.

CDR3 sequence reads: CASSYVGSSYEQYF. In nucleotides, the CDR3 is TGTGCCAGCAGCTACGTGGGCAGCTCCTACGAGCAGTACTTC. The chain is built from TRBV5-4 and TRBJ2-7, with D unclear. CDR3 size: 14 residues. V lost 3 bases, J lost 0 bases, and 10 bases lay in between. From germline, CDR1 is SGHNT and CDR2 YYREEE (reference sequence).

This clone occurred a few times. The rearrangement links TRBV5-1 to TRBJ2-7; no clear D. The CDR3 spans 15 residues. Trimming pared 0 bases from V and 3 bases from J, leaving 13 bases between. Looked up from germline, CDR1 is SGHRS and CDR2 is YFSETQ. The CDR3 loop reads CASSLVDVQNYEQYF. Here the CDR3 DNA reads TGCGCCAGCAGCTTGGTAGATGTACAGAACTACGAGCAGTACTTC.

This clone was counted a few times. The CDR3 DNA is TGCAGCGTTGAAAGCGGGAGTACCTACGAGCAGTACTTC. Its translation: CSVESGSTYEQYF. This sequence joins TRBV29-1 and TRBJ2-7, with TRBD2 matching 8 bases. CDR1 is SQVTM and CDR2 is ANQGSEA in the germline V gene. The CDR3 loop spans 13 amino acids. Trimming removed 2 bases from V and 2 bases from J; junction bases left unmatched: 2.

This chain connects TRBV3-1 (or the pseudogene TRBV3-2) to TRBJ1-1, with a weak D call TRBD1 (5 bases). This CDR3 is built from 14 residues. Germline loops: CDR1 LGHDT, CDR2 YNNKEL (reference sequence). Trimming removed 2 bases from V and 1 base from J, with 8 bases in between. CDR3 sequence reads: CASSQPTGNTEAFF. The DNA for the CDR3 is TGTGCCAGCAGCCAACCCACAGGGAACACTGAAGCTTTCTTT.